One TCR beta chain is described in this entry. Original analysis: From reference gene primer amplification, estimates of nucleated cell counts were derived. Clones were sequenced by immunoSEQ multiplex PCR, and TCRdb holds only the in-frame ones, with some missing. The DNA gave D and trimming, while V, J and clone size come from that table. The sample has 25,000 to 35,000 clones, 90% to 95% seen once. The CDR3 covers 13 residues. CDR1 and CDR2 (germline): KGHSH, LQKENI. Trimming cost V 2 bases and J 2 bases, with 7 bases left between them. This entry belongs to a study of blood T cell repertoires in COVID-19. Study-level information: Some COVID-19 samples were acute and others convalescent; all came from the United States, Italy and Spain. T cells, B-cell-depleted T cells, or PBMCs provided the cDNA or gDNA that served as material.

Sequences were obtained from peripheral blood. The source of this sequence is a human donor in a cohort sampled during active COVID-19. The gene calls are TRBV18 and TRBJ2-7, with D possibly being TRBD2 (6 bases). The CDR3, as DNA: TGTGCCAGCTCACCAGGGACTGCCTACGAGCAGTACTTC. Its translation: CASSPGTAYEQYF.